A selection of T cell receptor beta chains follows, all from one sample in a study of long-term antiretroviral therapy in people with HIV. The method was immunoSEQ multiplex PCR; TCRdb's version includes in-frame clones alone and lacks a portion of them. Seen here are roughly 20,000 clones, around nine tenths observed once, and the top ten hold about 10%. Sequences were derived from unsorted PBMCs, sampled 0.5 years after starting antiretroviral therapy. The receptor set was obtained from a man aged 40-49 years with HIV. CDR3s include the opening cysteine and the closing phenylalanine or tryptophan. The order of the fields is V gene, J gene, clone size, D gene, CDR3 protein, CDR3 DNA. D genes are given only for firm matches. Not every row has a clone size; where given, it reads once, few, many or a size class.

v_gene: TRBV18; j_gene: TRBJ1-2; abundance: large; d_gene: TRBD1; CDR3aa: CASSPSFDRGLYTF; CDR3nt: TGTGCCAGCTCACCCTCCTTTGACAGGGGGCTCTACACCTTC
v_gene: TRBV7-2; j_gene: TRBJ2-2; abundance: once; d_gene: .; CDR3aa: CASSLVRSTGELFF; CDR3nt: TGTGCCAGCAGCTTAGTAAGGTCCACCGGGGAGCTGTTTTTT
v_gene: TRBV7-2; j_gene: TRBJ2-7; abundance: .; d_gene: TRBD2; CDR3aa: CASSFSGGPSYEQYF; CDR3nt: TGTGCCAGCAGCTTTAGCGGGGGCCCATCCTACGAGCAGTACTTC
v_gene: TRBV5-1; j_gene: TRBJ2-2; abundance: .; d_gene: .; CDR3aa: CASSLGGRSRTGELFF; CDR3nt: TGCGCCAGCAGCTTGGGGGGTAGGAGCCGGACCGGGGAGCTGTTTTTT
v_gene: TRBV27; j_gene: TRBJ1-6; abundance: .; d_gene: .; CDR3aa: CASAPRDSPLHF; CDR3nt: TGTGCCAGCGCCCCAAGGGACTCACCCCTCCACTTT
v_gene: TRBV19; j_gene: TRBJ1-5; abundance: few; d_gene: TRBD1; CDR3aa: CASSNLGTDSNQPQHF; CDR3nt: TGTGCCAGTAGTAATCTGGGGACAGATAGCAATCAGCCCCAGCATTTT
v_gene: TRBV11-2; j_gene: TRBJ2-7; abundance: .; d_gene: TRBD2; CDR3aa: CASSVRAGGSYEQYF; CDR3nt: TGTGCCAGCAGTGTACGGGCGGGGGGATCCTACGAGCAGTACTTC
v_gene: TRBV6-4; j_gene: TRBJ1-5; abundance: .; d_gene: .; CDR3aa: CASSTGVNQPQHF; CDR3nt: TGTGCCAGCAGTACCGGGGTAAATCAGCCCCAGCATTTT
v_gene: TRBV18; j_gene: TRBJ2-2; abundance: .; d_gene: .; CDR3aa: CASSALANTGELFF; CDR3nt: TGTGCCAGCTCAGCGCTGGCGAACACCGGGGAGCTGTTTTTT
v_gene: TRBV6-4; j_gene: TRBJ2-1; abundance: .; d_gene: .; CDR3aa: CASSDSGSSSDEQFF; CDR3nt: TGTGCCAGCAGTGACTCGGGTAGTAGCAGCGATGAGCAGTTCTTC
v_gene: TRBV14; j_gene: TRBJ2-7; abundance: .; d_gene: TRBD2; CDR3aa: CASSQAPGLEMSREQYF; CDR3nt: TGTGCCAGCAGCCAAGCGCCGGGACTAGAAATGTCGAGGGAGCAGTACTTC
v_gene: TRBV7-9; j_gene: TRBJ2-4; abundance: .; d_gene: .; CDR3aa: CASSLGGENIQYF; CDR3nt: TGTGCCAGCAGCCTAGGAGGCGAAAACATTCAGTACTTC
v_gene: TRBV5-4; j_gene: TRBJ1-1; abundance: .; d_gene: .; CDR3aa: CASSNLGSEAFF; CDR3nt: TGTGCCAGCAGCAACCTCGGATCCGAAGCTTTCTTT
v_gene: TRBV7-3; j_gene: TRBJ1-1; abundance: .; d_gene: .; CDR3aa: CASSPGGAMNTEAFF; CDR3nt: TGTGCCAGCAGCCCGGGGGGGGCTATGAACACTGAAGCTTTCTTT
v_gene: TRBV5-1; j_gene: TRBJ1-3; abundance: .; d_gene: .; CDR3aa: CASSLEGGNTIYF; CDR3nt: TGCGCCAGCAGCTTGGAAGGGGGAAACACCATATATTTT
v_gene: TRBV7-8; j_gene: TRBJ2-1; abundance: .; d_gene: .; CDR3aa: CASSTLGAQGVLAVRDNEQFF; CDR3nt: TGTGCCAGCAGCACCCTAGGGGCCCAGGGGGTACTAGCGGTACGTGACAATGAGCAGTTCTTC
v_gene: TRBV7-8; j_gene: TRBJ1-5; abundance: .; d_gene: TRBD1; CDR3aa: CASSQTRQGYYSNQPQHF; CDR3nt: TGTGCCAGCAGCCAAACAAGACAGGGGTATTATAGCAATCAGCCCCAGCATTTT
v_gene: TRBV27; j_gene: TRBJ2-7; abundance: .; d_gene: .; CDR3aa: CASRLEVGRTYEQYF; CDR3nt: TGTGCCAGCAGGCTAGAGGTTGGAAGGACCTACGAGCAGTACTTC
v_gene: TRBV19; j_gene: TRBJ2-7; abundance: .; d_gene: .; CDR3aa: CASSISGEQYF; CDR3nt: TGTGCCAGTAGTATTTCAGGAGAGCAGTACTTC
v_gene: TRBV21-1; j_gene: TRBJ1-4; abundance: .; d_gene: .; CDR3aa: CASSVRTGGSNEKLFF; CDR3nt: TGTGCCAGCAGCGTCCGGACAGGGGGGAGTAATGAAAAACTGTTTTTT
v_gene: TRBV6-5; j_gene: TRBJ2-7; abundance: .; d_gene: .; CDR3aa: CASIGGGREQYF; CDR3nt: TGTGCCAGCATAGGGGGGGGCAGGGAGCAGTACTTC
v_gene: TRBV27; j_gene: TRBJ2-1; abundance: .; d_gene: .; CDR3aa: CASSIVSSYNEQFF; CDR3nt: TGTGCCAGCAGTATAGTAAGCTCCTACAATGAGCAGTTCTTC
v_gene: TRBV19; j_gene: TRBJ2-7; abundance: .; d_gene: .; CDR3aa: CASSPRVGRSYEQYF; CDR3nt: TGTGCCAGTAGTCCGAGGGTTGGAAGATCCTACGAGCAGTACTTC
v_gene: TRBV10-3; j_gene: TRBJ2-3; abundance: .; d_gene: .; CDR3aa: CAISEKSLGGPDTQYF; CDR3nt: TGTGCCATCAGTGAGAAGTCCCTAGGTGGCCCAGATACGCAGTATTTT
v_gene: TRBV6-6; j_gene: TRBJ2-7; abundance: .; d_gene: .; CDR3aa: CASSYLGGQIYEQYF; CDR3nt: TGTGCCAGCAGTTACCTTGGCGGACAGATCTACGAGCAGTACTTC
v_gene: TRBV6-4; j_gene: TRBJ1-2; abundance: .; d_gene: .; CDR3aa: CASSDSGMGSEGYTF; CDR3nt: TGTGCCAGCAGTGACTCGGGTATGGGGTCCGAGGGCTACACCTTC
v_gene: TRBV5-6; j_gene: TRBJ2-7; abundance: once; d_gene: TRBD2; CDR3aa: CASSLLAGGYEQYF; CDR3nt: TGTGCCAGCAGCTTGCTAGCGGGGGGGTATGAGCAGTACTTC
v_gene: TRBV10-3; j_gene: TRBJ1-6; abundance: .; d_gene: .; CDR3aa: CAIRGTVNSPLHF; CDR3nt: TGTGCCATCAGGGGAACGGTTAATTCACCCCTCCACTTT
v_gene: TRBV19; j_gene: TRBJ1-3; abundance: medium-sized; d_gene: .; CDR3aa: CASSDPDSGNTIYF; CDR3nt: TGTGCCAGTAGCGACCCCGACTCTGGAAACACCATATATTTT
v_gene: TRBV10-3; j_gene: TRBJ1-1; abundance: .; d_gene: .; CDR3aa: CAISGHPVTTEAFF; CDR3nt: TGTGCCATCAGTGGGCATCCCGTTACCACTGAAGCTTTCTTT
v_gene: TRBV6-5; j_gene: TRBJ2-7; abundance: .; d_gene: TRBD2; CDR3aa: CASSSKAGFPYEQYF; CDR3nt: TGTGCCAGCAGTTCCAAAGCGGGGTTTCCCTACGAGCAGTACTTC
v_gene: TRBV7-7; j_gene: TRBJ1-4; abundance: .; d_gene: TRBD1; CDR3aa: CASSSPGQNITTNEKLFF; CDR3nt: TGTGCCAGCAGCTCCCCGGGACAGAACATAACAACTAATGAAAAACTGTTTTTT
v_gene: TRBV18; j_gene: TRBJ1-1; abundance: .; d_gene: .; CDR3aa: CASSPLQVRSRTEAFF; CDR3nt: TGTGCCAGCTCACCACTGCAGGTTCGGAGCCGGACTGAAGCTTTCTTT
v_gene: TRBV2; j_gene: TRBJ1-4; abundance: .; d_gene: .; CDR3aa: CASSSQATTNEKLFF; CDR3nt: TGTGCCAGCAGCTCACAGGCAACAACTAATGAAAAACTGTTTTTT
v_gene: TRBV10-2; j_gene: TRBJ2-7; abundance: .; d_gene: .; CDR3aa: CASSGTSGYEQYF; CDR3nt: TGCGCCAGCAGCGGGACGTCGGGCTACGAGCAGTACTTC
v_gene: TRBV30; j_gene: TRBJ1-5; abundance: once; d_gene: .; CDR3aa: CAWSRSWSRGTQPQHF; CDR3nt: TGTGCCTGGAGTAGAAGCTGGTCCAGGGGAACCCAGCCCCAGCATTTT
v_gene: TRBV7-9; j_gene: TRBJ2-7; abundance: .; d_gene: .; CDR3aa: CASSRRTGRDYYEQYF; CDR3nt: TGTGCCAGCAGCAGACGGACAGGGAGGGACTATTACGAGCAGTACTTC
v_gene: TRBV6-5; j_gene: TRBJ2-7; abundance: .; d_gene: TRBD1; CDR3aa: CASSYSTGSVPYEQYF; CDR3nt: TGTGCCAGCAGTTACTCGACAGGGAGCGTCCCCTACGAGCAGTACTTC
v_gene: TRBV6-5; j_gene: TRBJ2-5; abundance: .; d_gene: .; CDR3aa: CASVGSIQETQYF; CDR3nt: TGTGCCAGCGTCGGGTCCATCCAAGAGACCCAGTACTTC
v_gene: TRBV4-3; j_gene: TRBJ2-1; abundance: once; d_gene: TRBD1; CDR3aa: CASSQSGQGSHEQFF; CDR3nt: TGCGCCAGCAGCCAATCAGGACAGGGGAGCCATGAGCAGTTCTTC
v_gene: TRBV19; j_gene: TRBJ1-5; abundance: .; d_gene: .; CDR3aa: CASSIQGSINQPQHF; CDR3nt: TGTGCCAGTAGTATACAGGGGTCTATCAATCAGCCCCAGCATTTT
v_gene: TRBV20-1; j_gene: TRBJ1-4; abundance: .; d_gene: .; CDR3aa: CSARGGEKLFF; CDR3nt: TGCAGTGCTAGGGGTGGTGAAAAACTGTTTTTT
v_gene: TRBV6-1; j_gene: TRBJ1-6; abundance: .; d_gene: TRBD1; CDR3aa: CASSEGTGNSPLHF; CDR3nt: TGTGCCAGCAGTGAAGGGACAGGGAATTCACCCCTCCACTTT
v_gene: TRBV10-3; j_gene: TRBJ1-4; abundance: .; d_gene: .; CDR3aa: CAISESGGSNEKLFF; CDR3nt: TGTGCCATCAGTGAGTCCGGGGGGTCTAATGAAAAACTGTTTTTT
v_gene: TRBV13; j_gene: TRBJ2-5; abundance: .; d_gene: .; CDR3aa: CASSLEMRRRLGETQYF; CDR3nt: TGTGCCAGCAGCTTAGAGATGAGACGGCGGCTTGGGGAGACCCAGTACTTC
v_gene: TRBV29-1; j_gene: TRBJ2-3; abundance: .; d_gene: .; CDR3aa: CSLRSSDTQYF; CDR3nt: TGCAGCTTGCGGTCGTCAGATACGCAGTATTTT